The T cell receptor (beta chain) described here comes from a study of blood T cells in healthy people across ages (dated by TCRdb to about 2015). About the study as a whole: In model experiments, template switching captured about one uniquely barcoded TCR beta cDNA molecule for every two T cells. Using the same blood draw, the study looked at two additional independent replicas of 1 million unique cDNA reads for two donors, one aged 18 to 29 and the other aged 80 or older. To avoid experimental bias, donors of different ages were randomly spread across the sequencing lanes. Four age groups were formed from the donors: young (average approximately 16 years), middle-aged (around 40), aged (roughly 56) and long-lived (approximately 80). Using deep sequencing normalized with unique cDNA molecular identifiers, the study measured how TCR beta repertoire diversity changes with age. Points the paper makes about the study in general: Donor CMV infection status was unknown, potentially confounding age-related changes in expanded clonotypes. As age increased, observed TCR beta diversity per million T cells dropped in a roughly linear way, and a significant reduction was already evident by age about 40. Estimates of total diversity based on one million sequenced T cells were considered lower bounds and underestimates. Compared with the aged group, more naive CD4+ T cells, fewer expanded clones and increased TCR diversity were shown by the long-lived group, suggesting age selection. Bulk unsorted PBMC profiling prevented conclusive comparison of naive and antigen-experienced compartments. A strong correlation was found between observed TCR beta diversity and the percentage of naive T cells measured by flow cytometry.

This clonotype has at least ten counts. The clone's antigen remains unknown. The record has no base qualities; no much larger clone is one base away. The library was made by 5' RACE. Sequencing took place on an Illumina HiSeq 2500. A second about 7 to 12 cycle PCR used a sample-barcoded 5' primer and a J-beta primer mix. Each TCR beta cDNA molecule received a unique molecular identifier from a template-switch 5' adaptor carrying 12 random nucleotides. At least 2.5 million CDR3-containing paired-end reads were obtained from each sample. First-strand cDNA was synthesized from all RNA with the Mint cDNA synthesis kit, primed by a TRBC-specific oligonucleotide. After uracil-DNA glycosylase treatment, a first 18-cycle PCR used universal primers M1SS and BC2_uni_R on all cDNA. Per the original workflow: For normalization, 1 million high-quality reads were randomly selected from each sample, with every read carrying a distinct molecular identifier. Instead of being binned into consensus sequences, reads with shared molecular identifiers were discarded. CDR3 identification, clonotype clustering and error correction used MiTCR with a Q25 quality threshold and the strictest error-elimination algorithm. Lower-bound total TCR beta diversity was estimated with a nonparametric unseen species model using Euler transformation. Through fastp at Q25 and MiXCR, TCRdb rebuilt clones from the public reads, retaining in-frame beta chains. Rows are unified per CDR3 protein, each entry keeping the most common DNA and genes. The V and J calls and clone size are TCRdb's, not the authors'. Within this sample are 550,000 to 650,000 distinct CDR3 sequences, with about 30% of them counted one time only. The ten largest clones add up to approximately 15% of the sample.

The approximately 39 donors, aged roughly 6 to 95 years, were systemically healthy Caucasian individuals from Russia. Each donor gave 9.5 to 10 milliliters of peripheral blood, drawn into EDTA-treated Vacutainer tubes. PBMCs were isolated by Ficoll-Paque density-gradient centrifugation, with at least 7 million obtained per sample. Total RNA, at least 6 micrograms per sample, was extracted from PBMCs with Trizol reagent. For every donor, an aliquot of PBMCs went through flow cytometry to measure the percentages of naive CD45RAhigh/CD27high T cells. The germline V gene (reference sequence) yields DFQATT for CDR1 and SNEGSKA for CDR2. Including the terminal cysteine and phenylalanine, the CDR3 comprises 11 residues. Only CDR3 DNA is held: 33 bases, read in frame from base 1.

This TCR came from a woman aged 80 or over in good health. Sequenced sample: blood. This chain joins TRBV20-1 to TRBJ1-2; there is no confident call for the D gene. The CDR3 reads CSVSGFYGYTF. The DNA sequence is given as TGCAGCGTGTCGGGGTTCTATGGCTACACCTTC.